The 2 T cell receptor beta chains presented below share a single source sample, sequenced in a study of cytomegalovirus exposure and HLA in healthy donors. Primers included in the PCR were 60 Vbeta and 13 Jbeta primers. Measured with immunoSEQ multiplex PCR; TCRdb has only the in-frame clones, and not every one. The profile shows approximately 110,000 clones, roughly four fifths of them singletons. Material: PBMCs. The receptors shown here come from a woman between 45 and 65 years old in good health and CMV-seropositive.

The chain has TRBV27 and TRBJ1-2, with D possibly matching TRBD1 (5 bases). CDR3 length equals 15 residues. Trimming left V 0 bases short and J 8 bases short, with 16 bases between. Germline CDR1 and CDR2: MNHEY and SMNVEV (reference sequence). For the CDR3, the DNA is TGTGCCAGCAGTTTATCGATGCGGGGGGGAGGAGGCTACACCTTC. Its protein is CASSLSMRGGGGYTF.

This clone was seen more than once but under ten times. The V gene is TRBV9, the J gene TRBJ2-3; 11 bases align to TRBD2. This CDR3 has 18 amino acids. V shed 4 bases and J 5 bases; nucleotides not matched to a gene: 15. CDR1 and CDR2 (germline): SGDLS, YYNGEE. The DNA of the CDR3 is TGTGCCAGCAGCCCCCGGGGGTTAGCGGGGGGGCATTTAGATACGCAGTATTTT. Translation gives CASSPRGLAGGHLDTQYF.